The source of this T cell receptor (beta chain) is a study of T cell responses to AZD1222 COVID-19 vaccine (dated by TCRdb to about 2021). About the full investigation: TCR sequencing was performed for more than 230 trial participants, of whom around 200 were given two doses of AZD1222 and 26 were given two doses of MenACWY control vaccine. Trial participants were enrolled by age into subgroups of 18-55, 56-69 and 70-plus years, and about 150, 27 and 61 TCR-sequenced participants, respectively, were included in these subgroups. What the work shows at the level of the full study, not this receptor alone: Participants were mostly white British and included more females than males, and it was suggested by the authors that clonal diversity may have been underestimated. Conclusions about previously exposed vaccinees were limited because only 6 or 7 AZD1222 recipients were SARS-CoV-2 seropositive at baseline. After two AZD1222 doses, spike-specific TCR breadth and depth were significantly higher than at day 0 and than in MenACWY recipients. Because no day 14 peak-response samples were available, repertoires were characterized only after the peak T cell response. In the small 56-69-year group, the increase in depth fell short of significance, most likely because of low power. The vaccine-associated CD4 TCRs covered the entire spike protein, and the dominant responses fell in regions 160-218 and 743-854. Epitopes outside the regions mutated in the B.1.351 and B.1.1.7 variants were reportedly recognized by nearly half of the unique spike-specific TCRs.

This clone has just a few counts. No cognate antigen has been identified for it. Base qualities are not at hand, and no much larger clone is one base apart. The CDR3 regions of human TCRbeta chains were subjected to immunosequencing. Concerning the study's data processing: Repertoire TCRs were matched against a reference library of SARS-CoV-2-specific TCRs generated with the MIRA antigen-specificity platform. Breadth meant the fraction of unique TCRs that were SARS-CoV-2-associated, whereas depth meant the fraction of total T cells that were SARS-CoV-2-associated. Using the MIRA data, each spike-specific TCR was assigned both to the spike region to which the TCR was reactive and to a CD4 or CD8 class. Log10-transformed breadth and depth values were compared by one-way ANOVA with Sidak's multiple comparisons tests. Drawn from immuneACCESS, this table holds only the in-frame rearrangements with V and J called that TCRdb kept. Clones are partly lost; checked studies trace under half to an unresolved V gene and leave the rest unexplained. V, J and clone size are taken as reported in that table, and D and trimming were inferred from the DNA itself. In all, the sample holds around 120,000 clones, and approximately 83% of those were seen once. Roughly 3.8% of the sample rests with the top ten.

The time point label here, explained by the study, means: baseline before first vaccination. The treatment or condition label on this specimen signifies: meningococcal conjugate vaccine given as trial control. Vaccinee samples came from UK trials COV001 and COV002, including a single-blind randomized controlled phase 2/3 trial of AZD1222 (ChAdOx1 nCoV-19) in healthy adults. For TCRbeta chain sequencing, PBMC samples were collected from trial participants at day 0 and at day 28 after the second dose. Reading from cysteine to phenylalanine, the CDR3 counts 16 amino acids. Just the 48-base CDR3 DNA is kept, in frame starting at base 1. CDR1 LGHNA and CDR2 YNFKEQ were looked up in the germline V gene. V and J are trimmed by 2 bases and 1 base, and the gene matches miss 6 bases of the junction.

The sample here was peripheral blood, taken on day 0 of MenACWY control vaccination. The origin of this receptor is an adult in good health. The chain was built from TRBV4-2 and TRBJ1-1, and 8 bases in between align with TRBD1. The nucleotide sequence is given as TGTGCCAGCAGCCAACGACAAGGGACAGGGAACACTGAAGCTTTCTTT. This sequence encodes CASSQRQGTGNTEAFF.